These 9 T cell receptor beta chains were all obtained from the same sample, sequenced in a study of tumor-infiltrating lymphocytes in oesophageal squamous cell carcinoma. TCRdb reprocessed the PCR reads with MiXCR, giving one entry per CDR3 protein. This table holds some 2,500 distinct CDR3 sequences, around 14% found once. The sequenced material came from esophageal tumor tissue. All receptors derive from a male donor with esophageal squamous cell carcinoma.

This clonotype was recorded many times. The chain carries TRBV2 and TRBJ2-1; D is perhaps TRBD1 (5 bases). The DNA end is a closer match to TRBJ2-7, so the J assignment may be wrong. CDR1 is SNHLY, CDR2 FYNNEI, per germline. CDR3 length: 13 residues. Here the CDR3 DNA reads TGTGCCAGCAGTAGGGGATTGGTCTACGAGCAGTACTTC. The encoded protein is CASSRGLVYEQYF.

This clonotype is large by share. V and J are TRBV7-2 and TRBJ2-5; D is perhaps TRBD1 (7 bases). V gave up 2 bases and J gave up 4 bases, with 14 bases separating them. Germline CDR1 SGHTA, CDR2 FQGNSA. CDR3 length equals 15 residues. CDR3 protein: CASSLRQGGVETQYF. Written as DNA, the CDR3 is TGTGCCAGCAGCTTAAGACAGGGAGGTGTAGAGACCCAGTACTTC.

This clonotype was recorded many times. The CDR3 sequence: CASSLASAPGPGYTF. The CDR3 bases are TGCGCCAGCAGCTTGGCCAGCGCCCCGGGCCCTGGCTACACCTTC. The chain combines TRBV5-1 with TRBJ1-2; D remains ambiguous. With 0 bases removed from V and 7 bases from J, the gap between germline ends came to 16 bases. Germline CDR1 is SGHRS and CDR2 is YFSETQ. The CDR3 is made up of 15 amino acids.

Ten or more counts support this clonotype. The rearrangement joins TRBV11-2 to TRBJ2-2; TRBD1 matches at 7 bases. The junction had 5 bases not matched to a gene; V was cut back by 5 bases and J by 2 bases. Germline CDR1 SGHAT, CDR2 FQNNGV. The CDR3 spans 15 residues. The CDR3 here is CASSPGTANTGELFF. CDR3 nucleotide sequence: TGTGCCAGCAGCCCAGGGACAGCCAACACCGGGGAGCTGTTTTTT. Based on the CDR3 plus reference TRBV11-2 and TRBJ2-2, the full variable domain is EAGVAQSPRYKIIEKRQSVAFWCNPISGHATLYWYQQILGQGPKLLIQFQNNGVVDDSQLPKDRFSAERLKGVDSTLKIQPAKLEDSAVYLCASSPGTANTGELFFGEGSRLTVL.

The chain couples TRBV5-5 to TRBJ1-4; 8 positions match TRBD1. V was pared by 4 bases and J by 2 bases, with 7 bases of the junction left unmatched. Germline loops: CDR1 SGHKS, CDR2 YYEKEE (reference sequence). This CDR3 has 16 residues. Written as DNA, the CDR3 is TGTGCCAGCAGCCTGGACAGGGTGTCTACTAATGAAAAACTGTTTTTT. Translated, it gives CASSLDRVSTNEKLFF.

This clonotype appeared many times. CDR3 sequence reads: CASTHGNTEAFF. CDR3 nucleotide sequence: TGTGCCAGCACCCACGGGAACACTGAAGCTTTCTTT. The rearrangement uses TRBV25-1 and TRBJ1-1; D remains ambiguous. CDR1 is MGHDK and CDR2 is SYGVNS in the germline V gene. The CDR3 extends over 12 amino acids. The V gene lost 7 bases and the J gene lost 1 base, with 7 bases spanning the gap.

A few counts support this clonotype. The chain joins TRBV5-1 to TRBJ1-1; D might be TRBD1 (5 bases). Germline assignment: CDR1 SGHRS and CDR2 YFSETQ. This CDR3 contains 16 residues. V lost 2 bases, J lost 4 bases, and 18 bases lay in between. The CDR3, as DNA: TGCGCCAGCAGCTTCGGCAGAACAGGTTCCAGCACTGAAGCTTTCTTT. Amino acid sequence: CASSFGRTGSSTEAFF.

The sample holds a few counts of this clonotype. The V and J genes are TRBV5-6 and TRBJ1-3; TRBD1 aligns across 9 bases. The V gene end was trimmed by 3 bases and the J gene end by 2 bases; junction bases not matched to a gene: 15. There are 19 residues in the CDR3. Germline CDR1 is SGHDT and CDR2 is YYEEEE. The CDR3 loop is CASSSPGGDRARTGNTIYF. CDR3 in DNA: TGTGCCAGCAGCTCTCCTGGGGGGGACAGGGCGAGGACTGGAAACACCATATATTTT. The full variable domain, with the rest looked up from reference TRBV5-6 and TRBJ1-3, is DAGVTQSPTHLIKTRGQQVTLRCSPKSGHDTVSWYQQALGQGPQFIFQYYEEEERQRGNFPDRFSGHQFPNYSSELNVNALLLGDSALYLCASSSPGGDRARTGNTIYFGEGSWLTVV.

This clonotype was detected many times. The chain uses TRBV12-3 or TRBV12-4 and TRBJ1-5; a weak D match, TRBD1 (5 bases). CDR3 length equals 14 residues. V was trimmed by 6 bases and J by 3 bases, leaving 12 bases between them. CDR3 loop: CASSRDRYNQPQHF. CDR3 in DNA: TGTGCCAGCAGCCGCGACAGATACAATCAGCCCCAGCATTTT.